The next 26 T cell receptor beta chains were all read from a single sample in a study of neurological immune-mediated disorders. TCRdb independently ran MiXCR on the 5' RACE reads; one entry per CDR3 protein. The table shows about 71,000 distinct CDR3 sequences, with roughly 4.5% occurring only once. The sample consisted of PBMCs. These receptors were obtained from a man aged 25-45 years with multiple sclerosis.

The chain combines TRBV9 with TRBJ1-1; D not certain. Germline CDR1 and CDR2: SGDLS and YYNGEE. The CDR3 totals 12 residues. Deletions cut 4 bases from V and 3 bases from J, with 7 bases between. The CDR3 coding sequence is TGTGCCAGCAGCCGGCAGGACACTGAAGCTTTCTTT. It specifies CASSRQDTEAFF.

This clonotype was seen only a few times. The rearrangement links TRBV20-1 to TRBJ1-3, with D tentatively TRBD1 (6 bases). V dropped 6 bases and J dropped 0 bases, with 12 bases sitting between them. Looked up from germline, CDR1 is DFQATT and CDR2 is SNEGSKA (reference sequence). There are 14 residues in the CDR3. The CDR3 spells CSARRTVSGNTIYF. For the CDR3, the DNA is TGCAGTGCGAGGAGGACAGTCTCTGGAAACACCATATATTTT.

This clonotype was detected ten times or more. V and J are TRBV10-3 and TRBJ2-3, with 7 bases matching TRBD2. Germline CDR1 ENHRY, CDR2 SYGVKD. The V gene end was trimmed by 5 bases and the J gene end by 2 bases; junction bases not matched to a gene: 4. The CDR3 runs to 14 residues. The CDR3 reads CAISSRGDTDTQYF. The CDR3 region has the DNA TGTGCCATCAGTTCCCGGGGGGACACAGATACGCAGTATTTT.

This clonotype was seen ten or more times. The chain links TRBV6-5 to TRBJ2-1; D might be TRBD1 (5 bases). V gave up 6 bases and J gave up 1 base, with 13 bases separating them. The CDR3 is 15 residues long. Germline V CDR1 and CDR2: MNHEY, SVGAGI. The CDR3 is CASRINPGSYNEQFF. CDR3 DNA: TGTGCCAGCAGGATTAACCCAGGGTCCTACAATGAGCAGTTCTTC.

J is TRBJ2-5 and V is TRBV20-1, with 7 nucleotides matching TRBD1. V trimming: 3 bases; J trimming: 2 bases; junction bases outside the gene matches: 12. This CDR3 region has 16 residues. Germline CDR1 and CDR2: DFQATT and SNEGSKA (reference sequence). The CDR3 DNA sequence: TGCAGTGCTAGCCTATCCGGGACAGATTCACAAGAGACCCAGTACTTC. Translated: CSASLSGTDSQETQYF.

In this sample, this clonotype turned up many times. The V gene is TRBV12-3 or TRBV12-4, the J gene TRBJ2-2, with TRBD2 identical over 7 bases. After removal of 4 bases from V and 5 bases from J, the junction contained 16 bases not matched to a gene. This CDR3 spans 18 amino acids. The CDR3 here is CASSWGPWGSGSTGELFF. The CDR3 nucleotides read TGTGCCAGCAGTTGGGGCCCCTGGGGTAGCGGGTCAACCGGGGAGCTGTTTTTT.

This chain connects TRBV18 to TRBJ2-2; TRBD1 agrees at 9 bases. The V gene end was trimmed by 3 bases and the J gene end by 5 bases; junction bases not matched to a gene: 7. From germline, CDR1 is KGHSH and CDR2 LQKENI. The CDR3 sequence is 16 residues long. Here the CDR3 reads CASSPGQGRTTGELFF. The CDR3 DNA is TGTGCCAGCTCACCGGGACAGGGAAGGACGACCGGGGAGCTGTTTTTT.

V gene TRBV12-3 or TRBV12-4 combines with J gene TRBJ2-1; D is perhaps TRBD2 (5 bases). The CDR3 is made up of 13 amino acids. The V end was cut by 3 bases, the J end by 6 bases, with 9 bases between. Written as DNA, the CDR3 is TGTGCCAGCAGTTTTTTAGGGAGCAATGAGCAGTTCTTC. Amino acids: CASSFLGSNEQFF.

Turning to this clonotype: A much larger clone sits a single nucleotide away, making a read error possible. The chain couples TRBV9 to TRBJ2-1; TRBD2 agrees at 7 bases. Germline loops: CDR1 SGDLS, CDR2 YYNGEE. This CDR3 spans 15 amino acids. The CDR3 DNA is TGTGTCAGCAGCGCGCGGGACTATCCCCCCACTGAGCAGTTCTTC. It encodes CVSSARDYPPTEQFF. The variable domain in full, with the rest retrieved from reference TRBV9 and TRBJ2-1, is DSGVTQTPKHLITATGQRVTLRCSPRSGDLSVYWYQQSLDQGLQFLIQYYNGEERAKGNILERFSAQQFPDLHSELNLSSLELGDSALYFCVSSARDYPPTEQFFGPGTRLTVL.

The chain couples TRBV12-3 or TRBV12-4 to TRBJ1-2, with 7 bases aligning to TRBD1. The J segment lost 6 bases and the V segment lost 6 bases, leaving 10 bases of the junction unmatched. This CDR3 contains 14 residues. In nucleotides, the CDR3 is TGTGCCAGCAGAGGTACAGGGGAACCGGATGGCTACACCTTC. Amino acids: CASRGTGEPDGYTF.

The chain joins TRBV24-1 to TRBJ1-2; D gene uncertain. CDR1 is KGHDR, CDR2 SFDVKD, per germline. V gave up 4 bases and J gave up 4 bases, with 3 bases separating them. This CDR3 region has 11 residues. Here the CDR3 reads CATSDTYGYTF. CDR3 DNA: TGTGCCACCAGTGACACCTATGGCTACACCTTC.

This clonotype was detected ten times or more. The V call is TRBV9, the J call TRBJ2-7; TRBD1 might be the D (6 bases). The CDR3 sequence is 14 residues long. The germline V gene encodes CDR1 SGDLS and CDR2 YYNGEE. With 9 bases removed from V and 1 base from J, the gap between germline ends came to 17 bases. The CDR3 protein is CATARGQGSYEQYF. Written as DNA, the CDR3 is TGTGCCACCGCGAGGGGACAAGGGTCCTACGAGCAGTACTTC.

At least ten counts were recorded for this clonotype. This rearrangement joins TRBV3-1 to TRBJ1-3; D unclear. Trimming pared 5 bases from V and 1 base from J, leaving 18 bases between. There are 17 residues in the CDR3. The germline V gene has CDR1 LGHDT and CDR2 YNNKEL (reference sequence). The CDR3 region has the DNA TGTGCCAGCAGCTCACAGACGGATTACGCTTCTGGAAACACCATATATTTT. It is translated as CASSSQTDYASGNTIYF.

The sample holds a few counts of this clonotype. The chain combines TRBV2 with TRBJ2-3; TRBD1 matches 8 bases. The germline CDR1 and CDR2 sequences are SNHLY and FYNNEI. V lost 9 bases, J lost 4 bases, and 6 bases stayed unmatched. The CDR3 runs 13 residues. The CDR3 DNA is TGTGCCAGGCGGACAGGGTGGTCAGATACGCAGTATTTT. This translates into CARRTGWSDTQYF.

This sequence joins TRBV20-1 and TRBJ1-4, with D possibly TRBD1 on 5 matching bases. Germline CDR1 DFQATT, CDR2 SNEGSKA (reference sequence). The CDR3 covers 14 residues. The V gene lost 6 bases and the J gene lost 10 bases, with 21 bases spanning the gap. CDR3 nucleotide sequence: TGCAGTGCCCCTCTAAGGGGCTTCCCCAGAAAACTGTTTTTT. Translating it yields CSAPLRGFPRKLFF.

In its sample, this clonotype was seen many times. The chain couples TRBV5-1 to TRBJ2-2, with D tentatively TRBD2 (6 bases). Germline V CDR1 and CDR2: SGHRS, YFSETQ. The V end was cut by 1 base, the J end by 4 bases, with 11 bases between. The CDR3 totals 15 residues. This chain's CDR3 is CASSLRGTGTGELFF. CDR3 sequence (DNA): TGCGCCAGCAGCTTGCGGGGGACGGGCACCGGGGAGCTGTTTTTT.

This clonotype was recorded many times. V gene TRBV12-3 or TRBV12-4 combines with J gene TRBJ1-2; TRBD1 is a possible D gene (6 bases). The CDR3 covers 14 residues. V lost 1 base and J lost 4, with 10 bases in between. CDR3: CASSLDRVVYGYTF. CDR3 DNA sequence: TGTGCCAGCAGTTTAGACAGGGTCGTCTATGGCTACACCTTC.

This clonotype was recorded many times. The chain links TRBV11-2 to TRBJ1-1, with D tentatively TRBD1 (6 bases). Germline V gives CDR1 SGHAT, CDR2 FQNNGV. Trimming took off 0 bases at V and 0 bases at J, with 11 bases between the two ends. The CDR3 has 16 residues. CDR3 sequence reads: CASSLDLGALNTEAFF. As DNA, the CDR3 is TGTGCCAGCAGCTTAGATTTGGGGGCCCTGAACACTGAAGCTTTCTTT.

This rearrangement joins TRBV12-3 or TRBV12-4 to TRBJ2-5; the match to TRBD1 covers 7 bases. The CDR3 spans 14 residues. V dropped 5 bases and J dropped 4; count of bases not matched to a gene: 7. This CDR3 reads CASSGTGVRETQYF. CDR3 nucleotides: TGTGCCAGCAGTGGAACAGGGGTCCGAGAGACCCAGTACTTC.

This clonotype appeared a few times. This sequence joins TRBV5-1 and TRBJ1-2; 7 positions agree with TRBD1. Trimming took 4 bases from V and 3 from J; bases not matched to a gene: 9. The CDR3 extends over 15 amino acids. Germline V gene data show CDR1 as SGHRS and CDR2 as YFSETQ. The CDR3 nucleotides read TGCGCCAGCAGCGGTAGACAGGGAGATGACTATGGCTACACCTTC. Protein product: CASSGRQGDDYGYTF.

This clonotype was detected many times. This chain links TRBV20-1 with TRBJ1-4, with D possibly TRBD1 on 5 matching bases. The CDR3 consists of 13 residues. Germline-derived CDR1 and CDR2 are DFQATT and SNEGSKA (reference sequence). V lost 6 bases and J lost 8, with 16 bases in between. The CDR3 coding sequence is TGCAGTGCAGCAGGGCTAGCGGGCGAAAAACTGTTTTTT. Its protein is CSAAGLAGEKLFF.

The V gene is TRBV25-1, the J gene TRBJ1-1, with TRBD1 identical over 8 bases. Per germline, CDR1 MGHDK and CDR2 SYGVNS. Trimming removed 2 bases from V and 10 bases from J; junction bases left unmatched: 15. This CDR3 has 16 amino acids. The CDR3: CASSEPNWQGASGAFF. As DNA, the CDR3 is TGTGCCAGCAGTGAACCGAATTGGCAGGGGGCATCAGGAGCTTTCTTT.

Many counts were recorded for this clonotype. V and J are TRBV7-6 and TRBJ2-1; D may match TRBD1 or TRBD2 (5 bases each). Trimming removed 5 bases at V and 7 bases at J, with 15 bases between. The CDR3 runs to 14 residues. Per germline, CDR1 SGHVS and CDR2 FNYEAQ. The CDR3 region is CASSTRGRGNEQFF. The CDR3 bases are TGTGCCAGCAGCACTAGGGGCCGAGGGAATGAGCAGTTCTTC.

The CDR3 bases are TGTGCCAGCCCACACACTATGAACACTGAAGCTTTCTTT. Its translation is CASPHTMNTEAFF. The chain uses TRBV7-2 and TRBJ1-1; D ambiguous. Germline V gene data show CDR1 as SGHTA and CDR2 as FQGNSA. Trimming left V 8 bases short and J 0 bases short, with 10 bases between. This CDR3 is built from 13 residues.

At least ten counts were recorded for this clonotype. The chain couples TRBV2 to TRBJ1-4; D may be TRBD1 (5 bases). CDR3 length: 15 residues. Germline V lookup: CDR1 SNHLY, CDR2 FYNNEI. Trimming took off 6 bases at V and 10 bases at J, with 21 bases between the two ends. The CDR3 protein is CASSVEGNPRGKLFF. The CDR3 DNA is TGTGCCAGCAGCGTAGAGGGGAATCCTCGGGGAAAACTGTTTTTT.

The sample holds many counts of this clonotype. The rearrangement joins TRBV20-1 to TRBJ1-2; 9 bases fit TRBD1. The germline gives CDR1 DFQATT, CDR2 SNEGSKA (reference sequence). The CDR3 has 17 amino acids. Losses at the gene ends were 3 bases for V and 5 bases for J; bases not matched to a gene: 16. The CDR3 loop is CSASLPGTGSYMYGYTF. CDR3 DNA: TGCAGTGCTAGTCTCCCTGGGACAGGGAGTTATATGTATGGCTACACCTTC.